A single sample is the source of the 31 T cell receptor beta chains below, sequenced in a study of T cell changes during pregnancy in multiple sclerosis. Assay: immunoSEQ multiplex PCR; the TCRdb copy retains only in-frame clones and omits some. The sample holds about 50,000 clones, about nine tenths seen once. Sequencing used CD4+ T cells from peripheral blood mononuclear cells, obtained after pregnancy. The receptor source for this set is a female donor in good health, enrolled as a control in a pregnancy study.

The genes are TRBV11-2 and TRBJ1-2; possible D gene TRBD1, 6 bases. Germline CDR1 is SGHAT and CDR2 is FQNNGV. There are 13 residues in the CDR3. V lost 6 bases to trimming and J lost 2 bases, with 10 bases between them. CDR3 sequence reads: CASRSTGNYGYTF. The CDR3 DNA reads TGTGCCAGCAGATCGACAGGAAACTATGGCTACACCTTC.

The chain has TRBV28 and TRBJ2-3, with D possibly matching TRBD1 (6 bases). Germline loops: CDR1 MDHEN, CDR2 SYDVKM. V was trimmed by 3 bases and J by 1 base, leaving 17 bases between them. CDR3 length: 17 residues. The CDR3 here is CASSFWQGSVGTDTQYF. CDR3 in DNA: TGTGCCAGCAGTTTTTGGCAGGGGTCGGTGGGCACAGATACGCAGTATTTT. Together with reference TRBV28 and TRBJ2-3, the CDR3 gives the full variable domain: DVKVTQSSRYLVKRTGEKVFLECVQDMDHENMFWYRQDPGLGLRLIYFSYDVKMKEKGDIPEGYSVSREKKERFSLILESASTNQTSMYLCASSFWQGSVGTDTQYFGPGTRLTVL.

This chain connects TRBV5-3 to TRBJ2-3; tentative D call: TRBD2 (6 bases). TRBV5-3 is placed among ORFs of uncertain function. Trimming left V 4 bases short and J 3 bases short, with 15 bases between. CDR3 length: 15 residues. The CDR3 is CARSLGTCNTDTQYF. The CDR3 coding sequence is TGTGCCAGAAGCCTAGGGACTTGTAATACAGATACGCAGTATTTT.

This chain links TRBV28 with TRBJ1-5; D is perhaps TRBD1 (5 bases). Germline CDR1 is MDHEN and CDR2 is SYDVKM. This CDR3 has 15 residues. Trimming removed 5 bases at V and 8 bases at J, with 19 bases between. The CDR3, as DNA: TGTGCCAGCAGTGAGGTCAGACAGTTGGAAAAGCCCCAGCATTTT. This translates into CASSEVRQLEKPQHF.

CDR3 coding DNA: TGTGCCAGCAGTTTAGGACAGACCTATGGCTACACCTTC. Translation: CASSLGQTYGYTF. The V gene is TRBV28, the J gene TRBJ1-2, with D possibly matching TRBD1 (6 bases). With 2 bases removed from V and 4 bases from J, the gap between germline ends came to 8 bases. From germline, CDR1 is MDHEN and CDR2 SYDVKM. The CDR3 extends over 13 amino acids.

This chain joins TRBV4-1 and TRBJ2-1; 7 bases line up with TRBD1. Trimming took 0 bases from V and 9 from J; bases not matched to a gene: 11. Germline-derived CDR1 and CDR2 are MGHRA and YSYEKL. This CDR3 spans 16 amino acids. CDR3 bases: TGCGCCAGCAGCCAAGACAACAGGGGCGCTTATGGTGAGCAGTTCTTC. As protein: CASSQDNRGAYGEQFF.

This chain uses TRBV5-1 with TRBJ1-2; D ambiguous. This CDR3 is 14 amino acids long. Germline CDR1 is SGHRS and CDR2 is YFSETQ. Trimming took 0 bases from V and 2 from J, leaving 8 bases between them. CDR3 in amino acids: CASSLASENYGYTF. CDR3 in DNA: TGCGCCAGCAGCTTGGCATCGGAGAACTATGGCTACACCTTC.

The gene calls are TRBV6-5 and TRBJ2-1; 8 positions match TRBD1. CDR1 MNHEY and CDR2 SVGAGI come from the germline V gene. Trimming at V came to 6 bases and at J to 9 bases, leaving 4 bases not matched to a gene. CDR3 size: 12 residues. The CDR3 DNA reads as TGTGCCAGCAGCTCAGACAGGGGTGAGCAGTTCTTC. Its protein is CASSSDRGEQFF.

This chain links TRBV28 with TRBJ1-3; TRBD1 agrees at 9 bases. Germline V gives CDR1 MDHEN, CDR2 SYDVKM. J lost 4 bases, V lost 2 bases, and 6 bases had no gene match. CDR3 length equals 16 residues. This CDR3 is CASSLADRGGGNTIYF. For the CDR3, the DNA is TGTGCCAGCAGTTTAGCGGACAGGGGAGGCGGAAACACCATATATTTT. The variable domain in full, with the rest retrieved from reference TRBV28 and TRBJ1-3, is DVKVTQSSRYLVKRTGEKVFLECVQDMDHENMFWYRQDPGLGLRLIYFSYDVKMKEKGDIPEGYSVSREKKERFSLILESASTNQTSMYLCASSLADRGGGNTIYFGEGSWLTVV.

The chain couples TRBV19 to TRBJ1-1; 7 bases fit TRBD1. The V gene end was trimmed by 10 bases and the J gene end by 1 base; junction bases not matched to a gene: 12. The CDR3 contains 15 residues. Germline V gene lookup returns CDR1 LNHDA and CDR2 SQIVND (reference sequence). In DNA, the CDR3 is TGTGCCACCATTCCGGACAGGTCCGCGAACACTGAAGCTTTCTTT. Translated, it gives CATIPDRSANTEAFF.

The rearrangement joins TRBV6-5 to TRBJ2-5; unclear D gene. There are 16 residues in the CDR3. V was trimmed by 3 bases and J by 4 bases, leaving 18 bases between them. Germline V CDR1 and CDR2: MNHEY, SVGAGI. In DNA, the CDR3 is TGTGCCAGCAGTTATAGCCAAATAGCCTGGAGAGAGACCCAGTACTTC. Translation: CASSYSQIAWRETQYF.

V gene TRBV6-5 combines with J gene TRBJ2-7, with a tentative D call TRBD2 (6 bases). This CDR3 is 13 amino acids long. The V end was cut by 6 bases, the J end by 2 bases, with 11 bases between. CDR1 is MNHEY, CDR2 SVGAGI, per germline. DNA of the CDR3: TGTGCCAGCAGGGGGACGGGGGCCTACGAGCAGTACTTC. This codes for CASRGTGAYEQYF.

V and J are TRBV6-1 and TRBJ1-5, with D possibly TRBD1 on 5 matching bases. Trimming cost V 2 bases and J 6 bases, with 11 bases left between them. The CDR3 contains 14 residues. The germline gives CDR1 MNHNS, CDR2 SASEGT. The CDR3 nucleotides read TGTGCCAGCAGTGAAAACAGGTCGCGTCAGCCCCAGCATTTT. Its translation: CASSENRSRQPQHF.

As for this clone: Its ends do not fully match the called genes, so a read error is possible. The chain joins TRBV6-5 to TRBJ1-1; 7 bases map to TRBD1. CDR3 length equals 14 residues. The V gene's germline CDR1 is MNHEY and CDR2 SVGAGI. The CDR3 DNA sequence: TGTGCCAGCGGTTACAGGGGTGGGAACACTGAAGCTTTCTTT. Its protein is CASGYRGGNTEAFF.

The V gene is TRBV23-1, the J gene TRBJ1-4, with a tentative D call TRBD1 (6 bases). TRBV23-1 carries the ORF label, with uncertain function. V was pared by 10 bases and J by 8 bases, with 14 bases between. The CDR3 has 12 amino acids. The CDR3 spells CANEQGGEKLFF. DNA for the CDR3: TGCGCCAACGAACAGGGCGGCGAAAAACTGTTTTTT.

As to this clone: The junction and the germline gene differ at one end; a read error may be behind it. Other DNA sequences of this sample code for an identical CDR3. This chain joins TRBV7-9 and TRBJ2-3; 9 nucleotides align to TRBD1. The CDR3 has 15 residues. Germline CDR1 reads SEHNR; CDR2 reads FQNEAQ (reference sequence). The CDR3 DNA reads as TGTGCCAGCAGCCCACAGGGGGCGATGACAGATACACAGTATTTT. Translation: CASSPQGAMTDTQYF.

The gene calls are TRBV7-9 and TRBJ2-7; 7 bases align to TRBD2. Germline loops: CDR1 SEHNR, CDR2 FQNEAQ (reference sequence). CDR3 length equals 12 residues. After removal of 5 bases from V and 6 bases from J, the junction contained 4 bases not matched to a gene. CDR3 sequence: CASSRDYREQYF. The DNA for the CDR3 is TGTGCCAGCAGCCGGGACTATCGCGAGCAGTACTTC. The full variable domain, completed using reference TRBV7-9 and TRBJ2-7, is DTGVSQNPRHKITKRGQNVTFRCDPISEHNRLYWYRQTLGQGPEFLTYFQNEAQLEKSRLLSDRFSAERPKGSFSTLEIQRTEQGDSAMYLCASSRDYREQYFGPGTRLTVT.

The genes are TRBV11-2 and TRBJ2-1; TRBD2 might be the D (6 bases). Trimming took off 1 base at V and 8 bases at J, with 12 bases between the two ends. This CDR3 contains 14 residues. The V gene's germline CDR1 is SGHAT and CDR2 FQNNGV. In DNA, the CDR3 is TGTGCCAGCAGCTTAGTAGTAGGAGGGGATGAGCAGTTCTTC. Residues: CASSLVVGGDEQFF.

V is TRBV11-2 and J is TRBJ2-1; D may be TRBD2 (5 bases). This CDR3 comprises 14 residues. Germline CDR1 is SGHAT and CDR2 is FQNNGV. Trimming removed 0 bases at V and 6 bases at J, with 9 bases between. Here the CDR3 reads CASSLELAGNEQFF. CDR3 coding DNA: TGTGCCAGCAGCTTAGAGCTAGCCGGCAATGAGCAGTTCTTC.

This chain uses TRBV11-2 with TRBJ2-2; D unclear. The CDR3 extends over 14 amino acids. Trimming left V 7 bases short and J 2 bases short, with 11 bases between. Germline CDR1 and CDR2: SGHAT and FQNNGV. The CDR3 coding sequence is TGTGCCAGCATCCCCCTAGGAAACACCGGGGAGCTGTTTTTT. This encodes CASIPLGNTGELFF.

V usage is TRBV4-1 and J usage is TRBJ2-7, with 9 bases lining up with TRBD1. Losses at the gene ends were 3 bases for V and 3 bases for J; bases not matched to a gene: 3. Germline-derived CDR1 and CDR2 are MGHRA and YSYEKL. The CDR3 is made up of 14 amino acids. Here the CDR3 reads CASSQGQGDYEQYF. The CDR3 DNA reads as TGCGCCAGCAGCCAGGGACAGGGAGACTACGAGCAGTACTTC.

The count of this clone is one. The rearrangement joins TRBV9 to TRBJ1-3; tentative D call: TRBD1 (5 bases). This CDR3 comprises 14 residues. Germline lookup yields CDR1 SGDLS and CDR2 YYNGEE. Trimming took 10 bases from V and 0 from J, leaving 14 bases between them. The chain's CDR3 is CASGLGLSGNTIYF. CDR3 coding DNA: TGTGCCTCGGGACTGGGCCTCTCTGGAAACACCATATATTTT.

This chain's CDR3 is CASSPPSQGASLRGYTF. CDR3 nucleotide sequence: TGTGCCAGCTCACCACCGTCGCAGGGGGCTTCTTTAAGGGGCTACACCTTC. This chain connects TRBV18 to TRBJ1-2; 8 nucleotides agree with TRBD1. The CDR3 extends over 17 amino acids. CDR1 is KGHSH, CDR2 LQKENI, per germline. With 0 bases clipped from V and 8 bases from J, the junction kept 14 bases outside the gene matches.

The CDR3 DNA sequence: TGCGCCAGCAGCCAAGTCTTTATTGGGGGGATCTATGGCTACACCTTC. Protein product: CASSQVFIGGIYGYTF. J is TRBJ1-2 and V is TRBV4-1; a possible D gene is TRBD1 (5 bases). Germline V gene data show CDR1 as MGHRA and CDR2 as YSYEKL. CDR3 length equals 16 residues. Trimming stripped 1 base from V and 4 bases from J, with 16 bases between.

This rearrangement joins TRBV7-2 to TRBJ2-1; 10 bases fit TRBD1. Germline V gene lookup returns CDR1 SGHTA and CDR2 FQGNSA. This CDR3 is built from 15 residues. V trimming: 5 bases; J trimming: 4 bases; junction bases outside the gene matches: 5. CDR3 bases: TGTGCCAGCAGCCAAGACAGGGGGCCTTACAATGAGCAGTTCTTC. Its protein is CASSQDRGPYNEQFF.

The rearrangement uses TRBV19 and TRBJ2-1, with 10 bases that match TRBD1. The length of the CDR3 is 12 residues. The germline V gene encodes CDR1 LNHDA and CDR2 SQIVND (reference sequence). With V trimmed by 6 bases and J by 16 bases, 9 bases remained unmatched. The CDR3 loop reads CASRTKTGGEFF. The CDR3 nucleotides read TGTGCCAGTAGGACGAAGACAGGGGGCGAATTCTTC. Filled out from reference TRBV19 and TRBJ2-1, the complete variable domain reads DGGITQSPKYLFRKEGQNVTLSCEQNLNHDAMYWYRQDPGQGLRLIYYSQIVNDFQKGDIAEGYSVSREKKESFPLTVTSAQKNPTAFYLCASRTKTGGEFFGPGTRLTVL.

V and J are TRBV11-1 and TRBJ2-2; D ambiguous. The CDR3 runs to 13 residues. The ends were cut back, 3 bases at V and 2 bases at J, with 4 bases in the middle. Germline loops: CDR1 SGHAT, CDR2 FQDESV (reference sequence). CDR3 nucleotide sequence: TGTGCCAGCAGCTTGCGTAACACCGGGGAGCTGTTTTTT. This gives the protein CASSLRNTGELFF.

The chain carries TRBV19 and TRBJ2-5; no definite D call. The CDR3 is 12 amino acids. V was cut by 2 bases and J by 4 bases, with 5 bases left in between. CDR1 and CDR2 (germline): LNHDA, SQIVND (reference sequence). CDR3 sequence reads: CASSITGETQYF. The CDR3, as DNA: TGTGCCAGTAGTATAACGGGAGAGACCCAGTACTTC.

Here the CDR3 reads CASGLEPGQEAFF. The CDR3 nucleotides are TGTGCTAGTGGTTTGGAACCGGGACAAGAAGCTTTCTTT. This chain uses TRBV12-5 with TRBJ1-1; D possibly corresponds to TRBD1 (6 bases). The CDR3 consists of 13 residues. Germline V gene data show CDR1 as LGHNT and CDR2 as FRNRAP. V lost 1 base, J lost 8 bases, and 11 bases lay in between.

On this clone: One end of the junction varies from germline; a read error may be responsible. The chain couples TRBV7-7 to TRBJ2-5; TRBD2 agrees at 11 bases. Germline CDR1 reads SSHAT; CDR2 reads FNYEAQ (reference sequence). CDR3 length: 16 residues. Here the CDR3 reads CASSQNSGGAQETQYF. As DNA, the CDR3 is TGTGCTAGCAGCCAAAATAGCGGGGGGGCACAAGAGACCCAGTACTTC.

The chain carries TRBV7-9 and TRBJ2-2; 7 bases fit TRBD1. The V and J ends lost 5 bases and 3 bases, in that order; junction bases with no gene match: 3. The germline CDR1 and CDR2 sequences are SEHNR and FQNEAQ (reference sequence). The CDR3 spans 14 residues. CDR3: CASSRDSYTGELFF. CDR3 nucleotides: TGTGCCAGCAGCCGGGACAGTTACACCGGGGAGCTGTTTTTT.